Reported below is one TCR beta chain. Its antigen remains unknown. The data stem from a study of radiation and T cells in renal cell carcinoma. Study-level results: From baseline, blood top tumor clonotypes peaked at 2 weeks post-radiation. Pretreatment tumor biopsies were lacking, so baseline clonotypes are unknown. Irradiated tumors held more dominant CDR3 motifs than control tumors.

Treatment described: 15 Gy SBRT to primary tumor, nephrectomy 4 weeks later. Clear cell pathology was present in this patient's renal cell carcinoma. TCRdb keeps only in-frame clones here, not all; method: immunoSEQ multiplex PCR. The sample has more than 8,000 clones; roughly three fifths are singletons. The CDR3 has 15 residues. Unmatched junction bases numbered 13, after V lost 4 bases and J lost 7 bases. Germline CDR1 is SGHRS and CDR2 is YFSETQ. The chain links TRBV5-1 to TRBJ1-2; 7 bases match TRBD1. This clonotype was obtained from a man aged 55-75 years with renal cell carcinoma. The sample here was tumor tissue, taken from a patient whose treatment included radiotherapy and nephrectomy. The CDR3 region has the DNA TGCGCCAGCAGCGTCGAGACGACAGGGCTTGGTGGCTACACCTTC. Its translation is CASSVETTGLGGYTF.